A selection of T cell receptor beta chains follows, all from one sample in a study of T cell clonotyping in hematopoietic cell transplantation. Clones were read by immunoSEQ multiplex PCR, and TCRdb kept only the in-frame ones, dropping some. The table has 5,500 to 8,500 clones, more than 35% seen once; the top ten hold approximately 19%. Here the sequenced sample was peripheral blood mononuclear cells, taken 30 days after allogeneic stem cell transplant. These receptors all come from a female patient aged 55-70 years who had an allogeneic stem cell transplant, so the T cells may come from the graft donor. Some clones in this sample may be carry-over from other donors' samples. Each CDR3 is given with its conserved first and last residue. The order of the fields is V gene, clone size, D gene, J gene, CDR3 DNA, CDR3 protein. A D gene is named only where the DNA matches it firmly. Not every row has a clone size; where given, it reads once, few, many or a size class.

V: TRBV9
size: NA
D: NA
J: TRBJ1-6
DNA: TGTGCCAGCAGCCCCTCGGGACAATCACCCCTCCACTTT
CDR3: CASSPSGQSPLHF

V: TRBV5-1
size: NA
D: NA
J: TRBJ2-7
DNA: TGCGCCAGCAGCTTGGATCCTCGGGGGAGCTCCTACGAGCAGTACTTC
CDR3: CASSLDPRGSSYEQYF

V: TRBV30
size: NA
D: NA
J: TRBJ1-5
DNA: TGTGCCTGGAGTGGGGGAACGGGTAGCAATCAGCCCCAGCATTTT
CDR3: CAWSGGTGSNQPQHF

V: TRBV2
size: NA
D: NA
J: TRBJ1-4
DNA: TGTGCCAGCAGTGTGTTATCCGGTGAAAAACTGTTTTTT
CDR3: CASSVLSGEKLFF

V: TRBV7-2
size: NA
D: TRBD2
J: TRBJ2-3
DNA: TGTGCCAGCAGCTCACGGGGACTACGCACAGATACGCAGTATTTT
CDR3: CASSSRGLRTDTQYF

V: TRBV11-2
size: few
D: NA
J: TRBJ2-2
DNA: TGTGCCAGCAGCTTGCGGGTCGGGGAGCTGTTTTTT
CDR3: CASSLRVGELFF

V: TRBV5-1
size: few
D: TRBD1
J: TRBJ1-2
DNA: TGCGCCAGCAGCTTGGAGGCGGGACAGGGAATGCTTGGCTACACCTTC
CDR3: CASSLEAGQGMLGYTF

V: TRBV30
size: once
D: NA
J: TRBJ2-3
DNA: TGTGCCTGGGGGGGTGGGTTCACAGATACGCAGTATTTT
CDR3: CAWGGGFTDTQYF

V: TRBV5-6
size: hyperexpanded
D: NA
J: TRBJ2-7
DNA: TGTGCCAGCAGCTCGGAATTCAGGGCTTACGAGCAGTACTTC
CDR3: CASSSEFRAYEQYF

V: TRBV30
size: few
D: NA
J: TRBJ2-3
DNA: TGTGCCTGGAGTCGGCAGGGAGGCACAGATACGCAGTATTTT
CDR3: CAWSRQGGTDTQYF

V: TRBV30
size: NA
D: NA
J: TRBJ1-5
DNA: TGTGCCTGGGGTAGCAATCAGCCCCAGCATTTT
CDR3: CAWGSNQPQHF

V: TRBV25-1
size: few
D: NA
J: TRBJ2-7
DNA: TGTGCCAGCAGCCGCCTTGGGGGGGGCGACGAGCAGTACTTC
CDR3: CASSRLGGGDEQYF

V: TRBV7-8
size: few
D: TRBD1
J: TRBJ2-2
DNA: TGTGCCAGCAGCTTATTGGACAGGGGGCGTAACGGGGAGCTGTTTTTT
CDR3: CASSLLDRGRNGELFF

V: TRBV28
size: NA
D: TRBD1
J: TRBJ1-2
DNA: TGTGCCAGCAGAACAACCGGGACAGGGGAGAATGGCTACACCTTC
CDR3: CASRTTGTGENGYTF

V: TRBV2
size: NA
D: NA
J: TRBJ1-2
DNA: TGTGCCAGCAGTTTAGGGGTTGGCTACACCTTC
CDR3: CASSLGVGYTF

V: TRBV2
size: NA
D: TRBD1
J: TRBJ1-1
DNA: TGTGCCAGCAGTGGGGACAGGAACACTGAAGCTTTCTTT
CDR3: CASSGDRNTEAFF

V: TRBV30
size: NA
D: NA
J: TRBJ1-5
DNA: TGTGCCTGGAGTGCGGGCCTTAGCAATCAGCCCCAGCATTTT
CDR3: CAWSAGLSNQPQHF

V: TRBV4-1
size: few
D: NA
J: TRBJ1-2
DNA: TGCGCCAGCAGCCAGGAGGGAAACTATGGCTACACCTTC
CDR3: CASSQEGNYGYTF

V: TRBV6-5
size: NA
D: TRBD1
J: TRBJ1-4
DNA: TGTGCCAGCAGCCGGACAGGGACTCCAGTGGAAAAACTGTTTTTT
CDR3: CASSRTGTPVEKLFF

V: TRBV11-2
size: NA
D: NA
J: TRBJ1-2
DNA: TGTGCCAGCAGCTTGAACAGCTACTATGGCTACACCTTC
CDR3: CASSLNSYYGYTF

V: TRBV4-1
size: NA
D: NA
J: TRBJ1-5
DNA: TGCGCCAGCAGCCCTTCCTATAGCAATCAGCCCCAGCATTTT
CDR3: CASSPSYSNQPQHF

V: TRBV7-2
size: few
D: NA
J: TRBJ1-4
DNA: TGTGCCAGCAGCCTGGGCGACAAGGGTGCAACTAATGAAAAACTGTTTTTT
CDR3: CASSLGDKGATNEKLFF

V: TRBV4-1
size: NA
D: NA
J: TRBJ1-5
DNA: TGCGCCAGCAGCCTCGTCGCAGGGGTCCATCAGCCCCAGCATTTT
CDR3: CASSLVAGVHQPQHF

V: TRBV30
size: NA
D: NA
J: TRBJ1-4
DNA: TGTGCCTGGAGCCCCCTCCCGAGGGAAAAACTGTTTTTT
CDR3: CAWSPLPREKLFF

V: TRBV29-1
size: NA
D: NA
J: TRBJ1-5
DNA: TGCAGCGTTGGTTGGGGAGGCAATCAGCCCCAGCATTTT
CDR3: CSVGWGGNQPQHF

V: TRBV30
size: NA
D: TRBD2
J: TRBJ2-2
DNA: TGTGCCTGGGCAGGGACTAGCGGGGGCGCGAACACCGGGGAGCTGTTTTTT
CDR3: CAWAGTSGGANTGELFF

V: TRBV11-2
size: NA
D: NA
J: TRBJ2-6
DNA: TGTGCCAGCAGCTTAGTTCCCGGGACCTACTCTGGGGCCAACGTCCTGACTTTC
CDR3: CASSLVPGTYSGANVLTF

V: TRBV29-1
size: few
D: TRBD2
J: TRBJ2-3
DNA: TGCAGCGTCGAAGGACTAGCGGGGGCACACACAGATACGCAGTATTTT
CDR3: CSVEGLAGAHTDTQYF

V: TRBV30
size: once
D: NA
J: TRBJ2-7
DNA: TGTGCCTGGAGTGACAGCATCGCTCCCGAGCAGTACTTC
CDR3: CAWSDSIAPEQYF

V: TRBV30
size: NA
D: NA
J: TRBJ1-1
DNA: TGTGCCTGGAGTCAAGACAGGTTGAACACTGAAGCTTTCTTT
CDR3: CAWSQDRLNTEAFF

V: TRBV30
size: NA
D: TRBD2
J: TRBJ2-3
DNA: TGTGCCTGGAGTGAGAGACTAGCCGCGGGAGATACGCAGTATTTT
CDR3: CAWSERLAAGDTQYF

V: TRBV30
size: few
D: NA
J: TRBJ1-2
DNA: TGTGCCTGGAGTCACGACAGTGATGGCTACACCTTC
CDR3: CAWSHDSDGYTF

V: TRBV30
size: NA
D: TRBD1
J: TRBJ1-1
DNA: TGTGCCTGGAGTGTCGGAGTACAGGGGACTGAAGCTTTCTTT
CDR3: CAWSVGVQGTEAFF

V: TRBV30
size: few
D: NA
J: TRBJ2-5
DNA: TGTGCCTGGAGTCTACCTCGGCGGGAGACCCAGTACTTC
CDR3: CAWSLPRRETQYF

V: TRBV30
size: NA
D: TRBD1
J: TRBJ1-2
DNA: TGTGCCTGGAGCGTGGGACAGGGCCCCAACCAAGGCGGCTACACCTTC
CDR3: CAWSVGQGPNQGGYTF

V: TRBV30
size: NA
D: TRBD1
J: TRBJ2-7
DNA: TGTGCCTGGAGTACCACAGACAGGGGGCTTTACGAGCAGTACTTC
CDR3: CAWSTTDRGLYEQYF

V: TRBV25-1
size: few
D: NA
J: TRBJ2-2
DNA: TGTGCCAGCAGATCCTCAGGGTACACCGGGGAGCTGTTTTTT
CDR3: CASRSSGYTGELFF